Listed below are T cell receptor beta chains from one sample, sequenced in a study of blood T cell repertoires in COVID-19. Sequencing used immunoSEQ multiplex PCR; TCRdb keeps in-frame clones, though not all of them. The sample contains approximately 200,000 clones, around 84% of which appear only once. Material for sequencing was peripheral blood. The receptors here all came from a woman in her sixties who had recovered from COVID-19. CDR3s include the opening cysteine and the closing phenylalanine or tryptophan. The D gene is left open where the match is weak. Clone size appears in some rows only: once, few, many, or a class for an expanded clone.

j_call clone_size v_call d_call cdr3_length cdr3_aa cdr3_nt
TRBJ1-2 few TRBV27 TRBD1 13 CASSSPGQPGYTF TGTGCCAGCAGTTCCCCGGGACAGCCTGGCTACACCTTC
TRBJ1-1 . TRBV7-9 . 13 CASSFVGGTEAFF TGTGCCAGCAGCTTTGTTGGAGGCACTGAAGCTTTCTTT
TRBJ2-7 . TRBV19 . 12 CASSPGAYEQYF TGTGCCAGTAGTCCGGGTGCCTACGAGCAGTACTTC
TRBJ1-5 once TRBV19 . 15 CASSMSEPGLQPQHF TGTGCCAGTAGTATGAGCGAGCCAGGGCTTCAGCCCCAGCATTTT
TRBJ1-5 . TRBV27 . 16 CASSFAREAGNQPQHF TGTGCCAGCAGTTTCGCCAGGGAGGCAGGCAATCAGCCCCAGCATTTT
TRBJ1-2 . TRBV30 . 14 CAWSVKGANYGYTF TGTGCCTGGAGTGTAAAAGGGGCTAACTATGGCTACACCTTC
TRBJ2-2 . TRBV9 . 14 CASSVVGDTGELFF TGTGCCAGCAGCGTAGTAGGGGACACCGGGGAGCTGTTTTTT
TRBJ2-3 . TRBV11-1 TRBD1 15 CASSTRQGSPDTQYF TGTGCCAGCAGCACACGACAGGGCTCCCCAGATACGCAGTATTTT
TRBJ1-2 . TRBV3-1/TRBV3-2 . 14 CASSQEKGYYGYTF TGTGCCAGCAGCCAAGAGAAGGGGTACTATGGCTACACCTTC
TRBJ2-3 . TRBV4-2 . 13 CASSQEASDTQYF TGTGCCAGCAGCCAAGAAGCGTCAGATACGCAGTATTTT
TRBJ1-1 . TRBV7-9 . 14 CASSYTGTNTEAFF TGTGCCAGCAGCTATACAGGGACAAACACTGAAGCTTTCTTT
TRBJ2-7 . TRBV2 . 15 CASSVSSAGAYEQYF TGTGCCAGCAGTGTGTCTTCAGCAGGCGCCTACGAGCAGTACTTC
TRBJ1-2 . TRBV5-5 TRBD1 18 CASSLGRPAGGGLYGYTF TGTGCCAGCAGCTTGGGTCGACCGGCCGGAGGGGGCCTTTATGGCTACACCTTC
TRBJ1-6 . TRBV30 . 14 CAWSEAYTNSPLHF TGTGCCTGGAGTGAAGCTTATACTAATTCACCCCTCCACTTT
TRBJ1-2 . TRBV27 . 16 CASSLLSGGPFYGYTF TGTGCCAGCAGCCTCCTCTCGGGGGGGCCCTTCTATGGCTACACCTTC
TRBJ1-4 . TRBV3-1/TRBV3-2 TRBD1 14 CASRMGQGSEKLFF TGTGCCAGCAGGATGGGACAGGGGAGTGAAAAACTGTTTTTT
TRBJ1-5 many TRBV27 TRBD1 16 CAGELPAGTGNQPQHF TGTGCCGGCGAGTTGCCTGCCGGGACAGGGAATCAGCCCCAGCATTTT
TRBJ1-2 once TRBV9 . 14 CASSPHRVGYGYTF TGTGCCAGCAGCCCGCACAGGGTGGGCTATGGCTACACCTTC
TRBJ1-3 . TRBV27 . 17 CASSQRRTPSSGNTIYF TGTGCCAGCAGCCAACGCCGGACACCTAGCTCTGGAAACACCATATATTTT
TRBJ1-6 . TRBV4-3 . 13 CASSQVTGSPLHF TGCGCCAGCAGCCAAGTTACGGGTTCACCCCTCCACTTT
TRBJ1-1 few TRBV18 . 16 CASSPNSGTLNTEAFF TGTGCCAGCTCACCCAATTCGGGTACCCTGAACACTGAAGCTTTCTTT
TRBJ1-1 . TRBV10-3 . 15 CAISESREGNTEAFF TGTGCCATCAGTGAGTCCAGGGAAGGGAACACTGAAGCTTTCTTT
TRBJ1-3 . TRBV4-1 TRBD1 15 CASSQAWDRGNTIYF TGCGCCAGCAGCCAAGCTTGGGACAGGGGAAACACCATATATTTT